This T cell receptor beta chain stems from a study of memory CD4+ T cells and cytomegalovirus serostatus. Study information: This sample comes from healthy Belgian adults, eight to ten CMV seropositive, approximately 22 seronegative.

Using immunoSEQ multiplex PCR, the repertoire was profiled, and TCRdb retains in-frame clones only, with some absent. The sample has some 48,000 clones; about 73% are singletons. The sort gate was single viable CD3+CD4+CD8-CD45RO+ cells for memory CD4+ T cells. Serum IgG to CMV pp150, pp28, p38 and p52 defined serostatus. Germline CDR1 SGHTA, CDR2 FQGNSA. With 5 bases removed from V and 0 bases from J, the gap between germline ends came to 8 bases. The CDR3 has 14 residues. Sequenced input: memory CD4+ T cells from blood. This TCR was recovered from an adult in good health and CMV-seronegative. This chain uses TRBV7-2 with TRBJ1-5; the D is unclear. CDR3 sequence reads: CASSRQASNQPQHF. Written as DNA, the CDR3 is TGTGCCAGCAGCCGGCAGGCTAGCAATCAGCCCCAGCATTTT. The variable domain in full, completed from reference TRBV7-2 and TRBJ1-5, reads GAGVSQSPSNKVTEKGKDVELRCDPISGHTALYWYRQSLGQGLEFLIYFQGNSAPDKSGLPSDRFSAERTGGSVSTLTIQRTQQEDSAVYLCASSRQASNQPQHFGDGTRLSIL.